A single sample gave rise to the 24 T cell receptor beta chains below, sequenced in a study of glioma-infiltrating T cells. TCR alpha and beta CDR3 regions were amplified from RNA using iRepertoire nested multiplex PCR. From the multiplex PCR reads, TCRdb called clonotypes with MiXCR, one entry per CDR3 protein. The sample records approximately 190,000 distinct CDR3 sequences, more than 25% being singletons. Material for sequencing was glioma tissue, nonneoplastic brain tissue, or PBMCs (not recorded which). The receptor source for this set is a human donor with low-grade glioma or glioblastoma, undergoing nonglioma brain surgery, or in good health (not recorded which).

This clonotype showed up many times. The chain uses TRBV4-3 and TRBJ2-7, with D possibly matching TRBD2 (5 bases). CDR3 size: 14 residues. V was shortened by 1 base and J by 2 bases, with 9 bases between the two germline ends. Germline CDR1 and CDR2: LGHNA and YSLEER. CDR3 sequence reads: CASSQGTGTYEQYF. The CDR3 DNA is TGCGCCAGCAGCCAAGGGACGGGAACCTACGAGCAGTACTTC.

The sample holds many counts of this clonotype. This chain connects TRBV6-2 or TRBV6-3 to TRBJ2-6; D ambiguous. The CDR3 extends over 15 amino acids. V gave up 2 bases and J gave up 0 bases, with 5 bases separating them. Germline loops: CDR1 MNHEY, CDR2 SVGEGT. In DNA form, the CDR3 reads TGTGCCAGCAGTTACGACAACTCTGGGGCCAACGTCCTGACTTTC. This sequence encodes CASSYDNSGANVLTF.

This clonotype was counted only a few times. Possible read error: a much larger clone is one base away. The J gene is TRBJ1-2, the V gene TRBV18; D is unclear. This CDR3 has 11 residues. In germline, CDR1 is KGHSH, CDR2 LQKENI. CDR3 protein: CASSPGSGYAF. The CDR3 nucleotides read TGTGCCAGCTCACCGGGATCGGGCTACGCCTTC.

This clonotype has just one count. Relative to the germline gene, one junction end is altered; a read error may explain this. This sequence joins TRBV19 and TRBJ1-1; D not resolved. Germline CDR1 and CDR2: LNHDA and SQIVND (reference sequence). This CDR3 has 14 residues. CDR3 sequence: CASSIGQPNTKAFF. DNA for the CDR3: TGTGCCAGTAGTATAGGTCAGCCGAACACTAAAGCTTTCTTT. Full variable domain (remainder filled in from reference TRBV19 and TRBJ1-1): DGGITQSPKYLFRKEGQNVTLSCEQNLNHDAMYWYRQDPGQGLRLIYYSQIVNDFQKGDIAEGYSVSREKKESFPLTVTSAQKNPTAFYLCASSIGQPNTKAFFGQGTRLTVV.

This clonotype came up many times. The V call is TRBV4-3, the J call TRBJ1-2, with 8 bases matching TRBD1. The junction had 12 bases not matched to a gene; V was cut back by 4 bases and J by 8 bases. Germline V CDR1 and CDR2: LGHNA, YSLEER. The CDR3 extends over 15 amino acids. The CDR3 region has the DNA TGCGCCAGCAGCCCCGAACTGGACAGGGTCGGGGGCTACACCTTC. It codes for CASSPELDRVGGYTF.

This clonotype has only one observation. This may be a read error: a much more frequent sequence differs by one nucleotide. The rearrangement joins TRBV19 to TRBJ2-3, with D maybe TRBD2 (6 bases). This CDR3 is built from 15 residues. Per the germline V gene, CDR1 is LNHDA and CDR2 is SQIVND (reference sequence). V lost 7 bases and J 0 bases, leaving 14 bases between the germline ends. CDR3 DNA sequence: TGTGCCAGTAAGGGGACTTCCCTTAGCACAGATACGCAGTATTTT. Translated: CASKGTSLSTDTQYF.

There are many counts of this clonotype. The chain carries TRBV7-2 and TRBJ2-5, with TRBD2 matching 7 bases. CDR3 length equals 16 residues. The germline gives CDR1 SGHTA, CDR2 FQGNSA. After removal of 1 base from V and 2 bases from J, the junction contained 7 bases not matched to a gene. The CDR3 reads CASSLGGGGGQETQYF. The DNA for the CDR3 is TGTGCCAGCAGCTTAGGGGGCGGGGGAGGTCAAGAGACCCAGTACTTC.

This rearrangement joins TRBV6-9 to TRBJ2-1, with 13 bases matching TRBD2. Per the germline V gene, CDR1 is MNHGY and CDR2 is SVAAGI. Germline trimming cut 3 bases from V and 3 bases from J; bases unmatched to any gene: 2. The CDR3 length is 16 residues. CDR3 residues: CASSYRLAGGYNEQFF. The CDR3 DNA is TGTGCCAGCAGTTACCGACTAGCGGGAGGCTACAATGAGCAGTTCTTC.

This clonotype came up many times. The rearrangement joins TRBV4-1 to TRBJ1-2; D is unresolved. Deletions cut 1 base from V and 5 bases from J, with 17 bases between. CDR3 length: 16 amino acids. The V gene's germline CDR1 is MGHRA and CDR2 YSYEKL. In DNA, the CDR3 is TGCGCCAGCAGCCAAGTTTCGCAGGCCAGTAGGTATGGCTACACCTTC. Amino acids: CASSQVSQASRYGYTF.

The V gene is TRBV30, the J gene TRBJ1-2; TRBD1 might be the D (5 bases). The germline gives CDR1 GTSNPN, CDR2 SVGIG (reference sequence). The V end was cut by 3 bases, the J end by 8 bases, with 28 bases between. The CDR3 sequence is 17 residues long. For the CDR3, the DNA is TGTGCCTGGAGGCTTCGCAGGGTCTCCTCCCGTCACGAAGGCTACACCTTC. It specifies CAWRLRRVSSRHEGYTF. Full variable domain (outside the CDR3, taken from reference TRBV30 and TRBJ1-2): SQTIHQWPATLVQPVGSPLSLECTVEGTSNPNLYWYRQAAGRGLQLLFYSVGIGQISSEVPQNLSASRPQDRQFILSSKKLLLSDSGFYLCAWRLRRVSSRHEGYTFGSGTRLTVV.

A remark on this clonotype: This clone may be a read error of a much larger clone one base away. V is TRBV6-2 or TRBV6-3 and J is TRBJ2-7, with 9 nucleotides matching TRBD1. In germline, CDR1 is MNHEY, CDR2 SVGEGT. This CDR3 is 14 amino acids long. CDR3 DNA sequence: TGTGCCAGCAGCACCGGGACAGGGACCTACGAGCGGTACTTC. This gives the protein CASSTGTGTYERYF.

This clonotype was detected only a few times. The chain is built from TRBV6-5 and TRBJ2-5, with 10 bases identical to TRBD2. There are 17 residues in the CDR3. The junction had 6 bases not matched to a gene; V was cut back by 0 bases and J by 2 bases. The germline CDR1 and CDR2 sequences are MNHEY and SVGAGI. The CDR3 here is CASSYSGTSGIQETQYF. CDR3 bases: TGTGCCAGCAGTTACTCAGGAACTAGCGGGATTCAAGAGACCCAGTACTTC.

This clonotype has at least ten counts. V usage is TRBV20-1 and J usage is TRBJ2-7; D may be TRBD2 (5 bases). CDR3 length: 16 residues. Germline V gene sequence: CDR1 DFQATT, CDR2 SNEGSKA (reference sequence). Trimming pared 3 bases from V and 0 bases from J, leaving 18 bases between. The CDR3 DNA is TGCAGTGCTAGTAGGGTAGGGCTAGCTCACTCCTACGAGCAGTACTTC. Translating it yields CSASRVGLAHSYEQYF.

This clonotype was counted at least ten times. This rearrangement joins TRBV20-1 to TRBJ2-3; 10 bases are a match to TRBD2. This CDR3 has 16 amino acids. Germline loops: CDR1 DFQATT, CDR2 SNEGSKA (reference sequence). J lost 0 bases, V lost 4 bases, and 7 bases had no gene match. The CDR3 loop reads CSAIRTSGTSTDTQYF. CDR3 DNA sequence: TGCAGTGCTATCAGGACTAGCGGTACTAGCACAGATACGCAGTATTTT.

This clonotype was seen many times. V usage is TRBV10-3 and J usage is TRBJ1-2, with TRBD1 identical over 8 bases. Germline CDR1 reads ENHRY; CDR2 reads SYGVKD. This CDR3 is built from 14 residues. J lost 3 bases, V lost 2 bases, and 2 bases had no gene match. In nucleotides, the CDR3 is TGTGCCATCAGTGAGACCAGGGGGCACTATGGCTACACCTTC. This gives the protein CAISETRGHYGYTF.

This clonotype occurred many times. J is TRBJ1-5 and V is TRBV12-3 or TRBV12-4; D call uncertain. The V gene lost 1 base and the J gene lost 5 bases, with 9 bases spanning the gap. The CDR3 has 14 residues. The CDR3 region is CASSLVPQDQPQHF. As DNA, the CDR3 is TGTGCCAGCAGTTTAGTCCCCCAGGATCAGCCCCAGCATTTT.

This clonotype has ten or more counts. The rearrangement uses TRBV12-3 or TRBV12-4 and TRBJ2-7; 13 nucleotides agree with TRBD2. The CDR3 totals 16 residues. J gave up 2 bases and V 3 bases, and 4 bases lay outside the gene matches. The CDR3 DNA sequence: TGTGCCAGCAGTTTGGGACTAGCGGGGCTGACCTACGAGCAGTACTTC. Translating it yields CASSLGLAGLTYEQYF.

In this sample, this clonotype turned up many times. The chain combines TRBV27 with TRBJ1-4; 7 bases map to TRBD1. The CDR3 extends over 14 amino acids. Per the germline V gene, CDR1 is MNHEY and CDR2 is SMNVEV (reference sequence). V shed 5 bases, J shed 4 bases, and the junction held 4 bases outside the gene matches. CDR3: CASSPTGLNEKLFF. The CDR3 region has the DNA TGTGCCAGCAGTCCGACAGGGCTTAATGAAAAACTGTTTTTT.

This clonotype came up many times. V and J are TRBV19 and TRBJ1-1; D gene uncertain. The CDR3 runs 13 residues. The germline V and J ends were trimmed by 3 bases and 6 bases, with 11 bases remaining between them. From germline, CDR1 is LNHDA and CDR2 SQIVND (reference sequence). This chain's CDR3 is CASSMSALSEAFF. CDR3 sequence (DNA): TGTGCCAGTAGTATGTCCGCCCTCTCTGAAGCTTTCTTT.

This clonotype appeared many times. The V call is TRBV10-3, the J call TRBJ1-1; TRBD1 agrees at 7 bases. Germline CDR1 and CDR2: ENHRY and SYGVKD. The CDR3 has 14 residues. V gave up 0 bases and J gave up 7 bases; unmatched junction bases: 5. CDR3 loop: CAISESATGYEAFF. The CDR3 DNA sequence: TGTGCCATCAGTGAGTCTGCGACAGGGTATGAAGCTTTCTTT.

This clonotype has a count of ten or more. CDR3 loop: CRGDRAYQETQYF. The CDR3 bases are TGCAGGGGGGACAGGGCCTACCAAGAGACCCAGTACTTC. The chain carries TRBV20-1 and TRBJ2-5, with TRBD1 matching 9 bases. This CDR3 is built from 13 residues. Germline lookup yields CDR1 DFQATT and CDR2 SNEGSKA (reference sequence).

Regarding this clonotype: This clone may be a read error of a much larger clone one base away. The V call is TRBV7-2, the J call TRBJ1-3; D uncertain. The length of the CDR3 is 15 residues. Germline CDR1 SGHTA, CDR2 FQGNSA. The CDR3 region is CASSLDSNSGSTIYF. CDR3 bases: TGTGCCAGCAGCTTAGATTCAAACTCTGGAAGCACCATATATTTT.

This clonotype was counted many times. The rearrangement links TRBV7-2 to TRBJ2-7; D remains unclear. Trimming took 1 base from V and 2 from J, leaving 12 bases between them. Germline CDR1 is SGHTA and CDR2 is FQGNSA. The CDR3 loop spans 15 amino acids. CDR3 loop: CASSLDNQRTYEQYF. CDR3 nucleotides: TGTGCCAGCAGCTTAGATAACCAGAGAACCTACGAGCAGTACTTC.

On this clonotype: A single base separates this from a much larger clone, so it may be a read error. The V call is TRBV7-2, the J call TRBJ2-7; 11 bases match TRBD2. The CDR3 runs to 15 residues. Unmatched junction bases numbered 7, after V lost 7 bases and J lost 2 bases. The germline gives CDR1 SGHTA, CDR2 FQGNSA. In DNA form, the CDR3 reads TGTGCCAGCATCATCATAGCGGGAGGGACCTACGAGCAGTACTTC. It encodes CASIIIAGGTYEQYF.